This T cell receptor (beta chain) was captured by sequencing in a study of blood T cell repertoires in COVID-19. Study-wide context: PBMCs, B-cell-depleted T cells, or T cells were the source of the cDNA or gDNA that made up the material.

Enrolled through a virtual design, the participants were between roughly 18 and 90 years of age and came from about two dozen US areas. Cohort 3 donors counted as recovered after two negative PCRs, clearance, or resolved symptoms. There are 17 residues in the CDR3. Trimming took 8 bases from V and 4 from J; bases not matched to a gene: 18. Per the germline V gene, CDR1 is LNHDA and CDR2 is SQIVND (reference sequence). This clone came up a few times. In the source study's methods: Estimated nucleated cell counts came from reference gene primer amplification. The repertoire was sequenced with immunoSEQ multiplex PCR; TCRdb's copy has only in-frame clones and lacks some. That table furnishes V, J and clone size, whereas the DNA furnished D and trimming. This table holds approximately 150,000 clones, around 84% found once.

Sequencing used PBMCs or T cells enriched from blood (not recorded which). This sequence joins TRBV19 and TRBJ1-2; 8 positions match TRBD1. The clonotype was recovered from a woman aged 50 to 60 who had recovered from COVID-19. The CDR3, as DNA: TGTGCCAGTTCTTTCCGGACAGGGTCGGGGATGTTCTATGGCTACACCTTC. It specifies CASSFRTGSGMFYGYTF.